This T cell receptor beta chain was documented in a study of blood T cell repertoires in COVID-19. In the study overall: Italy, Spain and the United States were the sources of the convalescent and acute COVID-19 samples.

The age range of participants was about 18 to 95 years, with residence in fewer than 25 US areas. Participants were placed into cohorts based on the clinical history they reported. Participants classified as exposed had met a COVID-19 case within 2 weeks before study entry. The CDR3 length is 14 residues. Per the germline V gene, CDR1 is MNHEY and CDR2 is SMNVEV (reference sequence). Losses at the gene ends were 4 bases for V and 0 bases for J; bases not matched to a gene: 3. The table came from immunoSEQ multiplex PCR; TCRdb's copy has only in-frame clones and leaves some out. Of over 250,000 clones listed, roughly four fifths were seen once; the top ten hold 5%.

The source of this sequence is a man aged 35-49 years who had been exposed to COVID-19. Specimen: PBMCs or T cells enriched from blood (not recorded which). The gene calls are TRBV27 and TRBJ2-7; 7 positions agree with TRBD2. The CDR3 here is CASSSSGSSYEQYF. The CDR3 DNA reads TGTGCCAGCAGTTCTAGCGGAAGCTCCTACGAGCAGTACTTC.